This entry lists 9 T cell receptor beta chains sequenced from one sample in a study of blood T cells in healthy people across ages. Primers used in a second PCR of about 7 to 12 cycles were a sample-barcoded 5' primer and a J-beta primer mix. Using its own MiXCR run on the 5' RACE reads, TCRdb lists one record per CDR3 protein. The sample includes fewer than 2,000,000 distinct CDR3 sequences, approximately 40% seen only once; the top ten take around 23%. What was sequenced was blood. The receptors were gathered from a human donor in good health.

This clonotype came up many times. As DNA, the CDR3 is TGTGCCAGCAGTTACCGGGCGGGGACCACAGATACGCAGTATTTT. It specifies CASSYRAGTTDTQYF. This chain joins TRBV6-6 and TRBJ2-3; TRBD2 might be the D (6 bases). Germline CDR1 and CDR2: MNHNY and SVGAGI (reference sequence). The CDR3 sequence is 15 residues long. V gave up 2 bases and J gave up 2 bases, with 11 bases separating them.

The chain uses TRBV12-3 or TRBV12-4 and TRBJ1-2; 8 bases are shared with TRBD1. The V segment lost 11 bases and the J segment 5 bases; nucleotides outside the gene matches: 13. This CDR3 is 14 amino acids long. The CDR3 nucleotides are TGTGCCGGCACCCTGGGACAGGATGAGTATGGCTACACCTTC. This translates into CAGTLGQDEYGYTF.

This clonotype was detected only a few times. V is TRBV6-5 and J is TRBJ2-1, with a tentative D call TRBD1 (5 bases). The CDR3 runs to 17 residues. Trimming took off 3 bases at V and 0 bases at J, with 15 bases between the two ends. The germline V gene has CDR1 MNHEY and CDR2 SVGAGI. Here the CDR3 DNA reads TGTGCCAGCAGTTATTCCGACAGCTCGAACTCCTACAATGAGCAGTTCTTC. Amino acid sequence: CASSYSDSSNSYNEQFF.

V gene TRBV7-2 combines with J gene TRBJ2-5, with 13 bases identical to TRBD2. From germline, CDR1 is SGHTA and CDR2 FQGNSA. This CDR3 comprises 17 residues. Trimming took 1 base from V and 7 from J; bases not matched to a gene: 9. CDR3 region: CASSLDPLAGGQGTQYF. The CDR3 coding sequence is TGTGCCAGCAGCTTAGACCCACTAGCGGGGGGGCAGGGGACCCAGTACTTC.

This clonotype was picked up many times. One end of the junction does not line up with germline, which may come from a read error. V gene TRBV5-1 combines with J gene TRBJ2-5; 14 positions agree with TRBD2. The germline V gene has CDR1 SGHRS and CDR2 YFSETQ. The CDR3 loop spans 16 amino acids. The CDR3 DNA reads TGTGCCAGCAGCCCGGGACTAGCGGGGGTACAAGAGACCCAGTACTTC. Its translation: CASSPGLAGVQETQYF.

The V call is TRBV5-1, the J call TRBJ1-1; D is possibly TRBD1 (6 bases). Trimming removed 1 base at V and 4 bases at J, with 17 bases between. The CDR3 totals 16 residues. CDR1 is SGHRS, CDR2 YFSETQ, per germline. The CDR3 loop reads CASSLQDGGLGTEAFF. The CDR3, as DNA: TGCGCCAGCAGCTTGCAGGACGGGGGGCTCGGCACTGAAGCTTTCTTT. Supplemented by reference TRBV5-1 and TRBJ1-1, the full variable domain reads KAGVTQTPRYLIKTRGQQVTLSCSPISGHRSVSWYQQTPGQGLQFLFEYFSETQRNKGNFPGRFSGRQFSNSRSEMNVSTLELGDSALYLCASSLQDGGLGTEAFFGQGTRLTVV.

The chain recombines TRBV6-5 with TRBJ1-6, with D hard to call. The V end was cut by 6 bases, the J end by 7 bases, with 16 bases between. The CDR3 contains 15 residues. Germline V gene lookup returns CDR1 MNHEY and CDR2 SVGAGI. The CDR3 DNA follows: TGTGCCAGCAGCCTCGATCCCCGAGGGAATTCACCCCTCCACTTT. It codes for CASSLDPRGNSPLHF.

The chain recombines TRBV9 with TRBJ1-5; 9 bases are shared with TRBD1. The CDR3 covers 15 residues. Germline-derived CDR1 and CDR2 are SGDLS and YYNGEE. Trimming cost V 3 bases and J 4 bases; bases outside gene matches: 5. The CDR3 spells CASSAGTGFNQPQHF. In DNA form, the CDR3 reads TGTGCCAGCAGCGCCGGGACAGGGTTTAATCAGCCCCAGCATTTT. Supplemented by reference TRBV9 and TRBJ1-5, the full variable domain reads DSGVTQTPKHLITATGQRVTLRCSPRSGDLSVYWYQQSLDQGLQFLIQYYNGEERAKGNILERFSAQQFPDLHSELNLSSLELGDSALYFCASSAGTGFNQPQHFGDGTRLSIL.

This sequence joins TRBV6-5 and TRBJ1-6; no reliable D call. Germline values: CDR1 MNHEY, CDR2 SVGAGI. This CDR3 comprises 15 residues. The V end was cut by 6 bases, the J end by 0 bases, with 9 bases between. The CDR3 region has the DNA TGTGCCAGCAGGATAGATAGCTCCTATAATTCACCCCTCCACTTT. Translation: CASRIDSSYNSPLHF.